One T cell receptor beta chain is described in this entry. Its antigen is unidentified. Method: immunoSEQ multiplex PCR; TCRdb's copy keeps in-frame clones and lacks some. This repertoire shows fewer than 3 million clones, roughly 90% found once; its top ten account for 0.37%. Splitting the CD4+ cells yielded a CD45RA+ naive subset and a CD45RA-negative memory subset. The data originate from a study of shared clonotypes between healthy human individuals. Study-wide background: Three plates each covered CD4 naive and memory; CD8 naive two, CD8 memory one.

Study-wide findings and caveats: An expected dependence of interdonor clonotype sharing on sequencing depth was noted.

The source material was naive CD4+ T cells from PBMCs. The subset denotes: CD45RA+ positively selected. The source of this sequence is a man between 18 and 35 years old in good health. Some clones in this sample may be carry-over from other donors' samples.

CDR3 bases: TGTGCCAGCAGTTATCTGGCGGAAAGCTCCTACAATGAGCAGTTCTTC. Its translation: CASSYLAESSYNEQFF. The J gene is TRBJ2-1, the V gene TRBV6-5; D remains ambiguous. Germline values: CDR1 MNHEY, CDR2 SVGAGI. V lost 3 bases, J lost 0 bases, and 12 bases lay in between. The CDR3 spans 16 residues.